This entry lists 4 T cell receptor beta chains sequenced from one sample in a study of blood T cell repertoires in COVID-19. TCRdb's table, derived via immunoSEQ multiplex PCR, lists solely in-frame clones and lacks some. The sample records 250,000 to 350,000 clones, roughly 84% being singletons. Specimen: peripheral blood. These receptors originate from a human donor with COVID-19, enrolled during active disease. The donor label of this sample is uncertain.

The V and J genes are TRBV6-4 and TRBJ2-1; 7 bases line up with TRBD2. Germline CDR1 and CDR2: MRHNA and SNTAGT. The CDR3 has 17 amino acids. V shed 9 bases, J shed 4 bases, and the junction held 18 bases outside the gene matches. The CDR3 sequence is CASKAEASGGIYNEQFF. For the CDR3, the DNA is TGTGCCAGTAAGGCGGAGGCTAGCGGAGGGATATACAATGAGCAGTTCTTC.

V is TRBV29-1 and J is TRBJ2-7; 9 bases fit TRBD1. The J segment lost 6 bases and the V segment lost 6 bases, leaving 3 bases of the junction unmatched. This CDR3 is 11 amino acids long. CDR1 and CDR2 (germline): SQVTM, ANQGSEA. The CDR3 bases are TGCAGCGTAGTGACAGGGGGCGAGCAGTACTTC. Its protein product is CSVVTGGEQYF.

The rearrangement links TRBV5-4 to TRBJ1-5, with a weak D call TRBD1 (6 bases). Deletions cut 2 bases from V and 7 bases from J, with 13 bases between. The CDR3 extends over 14 amino acids. Germline loops: CDR1 SGHNT, CDR2 YYREEE (reference sequence). CDR3 in amino acids: CASSLQGGEQPQHF. CDR3 in DNA: TGTGCCAGCAGCTTACAGGGTGGAGAGCAGCCCCAGCATTTT.

This rearrangement joins TRBV28 to TRBJ1-6; no definite D call. The germline gives CDR1 MDHEN, CDR2 SYDVKM. The CDR3 totals 13 residues. Trimming took 6 bases from V and 8 from J, leaving 11 bases between them. CDR3 sequence: CASRGGLDSPLHF. The CDR3 DNA reads as TGTGCCAGCAGGGGCGGGTTGGATTCACCCCTCCACTTT. The full variable domain, its missing parts supplied by reference TRBV28 and TRBJ1-6, is DVKVTQSSRYLVKRTGEKVFLECVQDMDHENMFWYRQDPGLGLRLIYFSYDVKMKEKGDIPEGYSVSREKKERFSLILESASTNQTSMYLCASRGGLDSPLHFGNGTRLTVT.